The source of this T cell receptor (beta chain) is a study of identical twins. Study-wide results and limits: For out-of-frame beta sequences, excess twin sharing was weaker.

CDR3 length: 13 amino acids. Trimming stripped 4 bases from V and 7 bases from J, with 14 bases between. Looked up from germline, CDR1 is SGHRS and CDR2 is YFSETQ. Template switching, a step in the protocol, added a universal primer site, and cDNA carried unique molecular identifiers. Each CDR3 protein is one row after TCRdb ran MiXCR on the 5' RACE reads. Found here are some 460,000 distinct CDR3 sequences, over 12% of them singletons; the top ten hold roughly 0.5%. This clonotype was counted between two and nine times. What it binds is not known. The data also belong to a second study, concerning yellow fever vaccine responses in identical twins.

The origin of this receptor is a woman between 18 and 29 years old in good health. The chain is built from TRBV5-1 and TRBJ2-5; D is perhaps TRBD1 (5 bases). Sequenced: CD4+ T cells sorted from blood. The CDR3 protein is CASSNDGRGTQYF. The CDR3 DNA reads TGCGCCAGCAGCAACGACGGAAGGGGGACCCAGTACTTC.